This TCR beta chain emerged from a study of blood T cells in healthy people across ages. Germline CDR1 SEHNR, CDR2 FQNEAQ (reference sequence). The CDR3 spans 13 residues. Isolated per sample were at least 6 million PBMCs. Then a second PCR, running roughly 6 to 11 cycles, was carried out with a sample-barcoded 5' primer and a J-beta primer mix. TCRdb reanalysed the 5' RACE reads using MiXCR and keeps one entry per CDR3 protein. The profile shows fewer than 1 million distinct CDR3 sequences, under 55% of them singletons. This clonotype was recorded only once. One end of the junction fails to match germline, which may point to a read error.

This receptor was taken from a man aged 55-75 years in good health. The rearrangement links TRBV7-9 to TRBJ1-2; TRBD1 matches at 7 bases. Sequencing was carried out using blood. In DNA, the CDR3 is TGTGCCAACAGCTTGGGACAGAACTATGGCTACACCTTC. Amino acids: CANSLGQNYGYTF.